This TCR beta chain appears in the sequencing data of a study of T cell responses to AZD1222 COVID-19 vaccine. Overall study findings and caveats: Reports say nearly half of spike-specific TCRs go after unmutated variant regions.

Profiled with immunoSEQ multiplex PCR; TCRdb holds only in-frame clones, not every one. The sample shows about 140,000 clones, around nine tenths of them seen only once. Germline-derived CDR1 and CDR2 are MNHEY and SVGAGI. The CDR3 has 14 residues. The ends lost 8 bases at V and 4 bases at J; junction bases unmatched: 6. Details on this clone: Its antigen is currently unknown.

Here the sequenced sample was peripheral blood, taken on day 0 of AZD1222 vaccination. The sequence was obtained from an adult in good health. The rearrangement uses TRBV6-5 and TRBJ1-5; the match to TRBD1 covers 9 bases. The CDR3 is CASWNRGLNQPQHF. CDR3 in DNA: TGTGCCAGCTGGAACAGGGGGCTTAATCAGCCCCAGCATTTT.